A single sample is the source of the 16 T cell receptor beta chains below, sequenced in a study of blood T cell repertoires in COVID-19. Data came from immunoSEQ multiplex PCR; TCRdb stores just in-frame clones and leaves some out. The table includes about 81,000 clones, 84% detected once. Sequenced sample: peripheral blood. The receptors here all came from a human donor in a cohort sampled during active COVID-19.

The genes are TRBV30 and TRBJ2-1, with TRBD2 as a possible D gene (6 bases). V was cut by 2 bases and J by 11 bases, with 13 bases left in between. This CDR3 spans 12 amino acids. Germline V gene data show CDR1 as GTSNPN and CDR2 as SVGIG (reference sequence). The CDR3 nucleotides are TGTGCCTGGAGTTCGGGGGTCGGTAAGCAGTTCTTC. Protein: CAWSSGVGKQFF.

This chain joins TRBV3-1 (or the pseudogene TRBV3-2) and TRBJ2-3; 9 nucleotides match TRBD2. Germline CDR1 is LGHDT and CDR2 is YNNKEL (reference sequence). The CDR3 is 15 amino acids. Unmatched junction bases numbered 1, after V lost 3 bases and J lost 0 bases. CDR3 nucleotide sequence: TGTGCCAGCAGCCAGGGACTAGCCAGCACAGATACGCAGTATTTT. It translates to CASSQGLASTDTQYF.

This sequence joins TRBV30 and TRBJ1-4; 7 bases map to TRBD1. The CDR3 runs 14 residues. V shed 5 bases, J shed 4 bases, and the junction held 7 bases outside the gene matches. Germline CDR1 and CDR2: GTSNPN and SVGIG (reference sequence). CDR3 nucleotide sequence: TGTGCCTGGGGACGGGACAGACTTAATGAAAAACTGTTTTTT. Amino acid sequence: CAWGRDRLNEKLFF.

V is TRBV25-1 and J is TRBJ1-3, with no clear D. CDR3 length: 15 residues. Trimming removed 4 bases at V and 3 bases at J, with 13 bases between. Germline V gene sequence: CDR1 MGHDK, CDR2 SYGVNS. The CDR3 region has the DNA TGTGCCAGCAGTGGTCCCGTACCTAGTGGAAACACCATATATTTT. Protein product: CASSGPVPSGNTIYF.

J is TRBJ1-4 and V is TRBV5-1; no clear D gene. Per germline, CDR1 SGHRS and CDR2 YFSETQ. Trimming removed 0 bases at V and 2 bases at J, with 8 bases between. The CDR3 has 15 amino acids. This CDR3 is CASSLVPATNEKLFF. As DNA, the CDR3 is TGCGCCAGCAGCTTGGTCCCAGCGACTAATGAAAAACTGTTTTTT. The variable domain in full, completed from reference TRBV5-1 and TRBJ1-4, reads KAGVTQTPRYLIKTRGQQVTLSCSPISGHRSVSWYQQTPGQGLQFLFEYFSETQRNKGNFPGRFSGRQFSNSRSEMNVSTLELGDSALYLCASSLVPATNEKLFFGSGTQLSVL.

This rearrangement joins TRBV5-5 to TRBJ2-5, with 7 bases identical to TRBD1. Germline loops: CDR1 SGHKS, CDR2 YYEKEE (reference sequence). V lost 1 base, J lost 2 bases, and 11 bases stayed unmatched. The CDR3 is made up of 17 amino acids. The CDR3 nucleotides are TGTGCCAGCAGCTTGACCGATCTTTCGGGACAGCAAGAGACCCAGTACTTC. Translating it yields CASSLTDLSGQQETQYF.

The chain combines TRBV5-4 with TRBJ1-3, with 8 positions matching TRBD1. V trimming: 2 bases; J trimming: 0 bases; junction bases outside the gene matches: 7. Germline V gene lookup returns CDR1 SGHNT and CDR2 YYREEE (reference sequence). The CDR3 contains 17 residues. In DNA form, the CDR3 reads TGTGCCAGCAGCTTTGGGACAGGCGCCAACTCTGGAAACACCATATATTTT. This sequence encodes CASSFGTGANSGNTIYF.

The V gene is TRBV4-1, the J gene TRBJ1-5; a possible D gene is TRBD1 (6 bases). The CDR3 extends over 14 amino acids. The germline gives CDR1 MGHRA, CDR2 YSYEKL. The V end lost 4 bases, the J end lost 7 bases, and 14 bases lay between the germline ends. The CDR3 DNA sequence: TGCGCCAGCAGCCCACTAACAGGGTTACAGCCCCAGCATTTT. The encoded protein is CASSPLTGLQPQHF.

The V gene is TRBV5-5, the J gene TRBJ1-3; 7 bases are a match to TRBD1. Germline lookup yields CDR1 SGHKS and CDR2 YYEKEE (reference sequence). This CDR3 has 13 amino acids. The junction had 4 bases not matched to a gene; V was cut back by 3 bases and J by 7 bases. CDR3 in DNA: TGTGCCAGCAGCTGGGACAGCAGGAACACCATATATTTT. Translated, it gives CASSWDSRNTIYF.

This chain connects TRBV5-4 to TRBJ1-2; weak D call: TRBD1 (6 bases). This CDR3 has 16 amino acids. Deletions cut 4 bases from V and 2 bases from J, with 18 bases between. CDR1 and CDR2 (germline): SGHNT, YYREEE (reference sequence). For the CDR3, the DNA is TGTGCCAGCAGCCCCCTATTTGGCACAGGGAACTATGGCTACACCTTC. Its translation: CASSPLFGTGNYGYTF.

There are a few counts of this clone. The chain combines TRBV11-2 with TRBJ2-5, with a weak D call TRBD1 (6 bases). The V end lost 5 bases, the J end lost 1 base, and 11 bases lay between the germline ends. CDR1 is SGHAT, CDR2 FQNNGV, per germline. The CDR3 is made up of 14 amino acids. CDR3 loop: CASSQGTSQETQYF. The CDR3 region has the DNA TGTGCCAGCAGCCAGGGGACCTCCCAAGAGACCCAGTACTTC.

The CDR3 nucleotides read TGTGCCAGCAGCACCTTTGACCGGGACAGGGGTTTCAATCAGCCCCAGCATTTT. This translates into CASSTFDRDRGFNQPQHF. This rearrangement joins TRBV11-3 to TRBJ1-5, with TRBD1 matching 10 bases. CDR1 and CDR2 from the germline V gene are SGHNT and YENEEA. CDR3 size: 18 residues. The V segment lost 5 bases and the J segment 3 bases; nucleotides outside the gene matches: 13.

This clone has just one count. The chain couples TRBV5-6 to TRBJ1-5; 7 positions agree with TRBD1. The V and J ends lost 1 base and 3 bases, in that order; junction bases with no gene match: 7. The CDR3 covers 16 residues. Germline values: CDR1 SGHDT, CDR2 YYEEEE. CDR3 protein: CASSLFLRGDNQPQHF. The CDR3 region has the DNA TGTGCCAGCAGCTTGTTTCTCAGGGGGGACAATCAGCCCCAGCATTTT.

This rearrangement joins TRBV6-5 to TRBJ2-1, with TRBD2 identical over 8 bases. After removal of 4 bases from V and 3 bases from J, the junction contained 2 bases not matched to a gene. The CDR3 runs to 14 residues. CDR1 MNHEY and CDR2 SVGAGI come from the germline V gene. The CDR3 spells CASSSGGDYNEQFF. CDR3 bases: TGTGCCAGCAGTTCCGGGGGGGACTACAATGAGCAGTTCTTC.

The rearrangement uses TRBV5-5 and TRBJ1-1; D is uncertain. Trimming shortened V by 2 bases and J by 0 bases, and 8 bases separated the two germline ends. The germline gives CDR1 SGHKS, CDR2 YYEKEE (reference sequence). The CDR3 loop spans 14 amino acids. The CDR3 is CASSLQNMNTEAFF. CDR3 nucleotide sequence: TGTGCCAGCAGCTTACAGAATATGAACACTGAAGCTTTCTTT. The whole variable domain, filled in from reference TRBV5-5 and TRBJ1-1, reads DAGVTQSPTHLIKTRGQQVTLRCSPISGHKSVSWYQQVLGQGPQFIFQYYEKEERGRGNFPDRFSARQFPNYSSELNVNALLLGDSALYLCASSLQNMNTEAFFGQGTRLTVV.

This clone was found once. The V call is TRBV10-3, the J call TRBJ2-7, with D maybe TRBD1 (6 bases). The CDR3 is 15 residues long. With 6 bases removed from V and 2 bases from J, the gap between germline ends came to 17 bases. Looked up from germline, CDR1 is ENHRY and CDR2 is SYGVKD. CDR3 sequence reads: CAIRETGLPTYEQYF. In nucleotides, the CDR3 is TGTGCCATCAGAGAAACAGGGTTGCCTACCTACGAGCAGTACTTC.